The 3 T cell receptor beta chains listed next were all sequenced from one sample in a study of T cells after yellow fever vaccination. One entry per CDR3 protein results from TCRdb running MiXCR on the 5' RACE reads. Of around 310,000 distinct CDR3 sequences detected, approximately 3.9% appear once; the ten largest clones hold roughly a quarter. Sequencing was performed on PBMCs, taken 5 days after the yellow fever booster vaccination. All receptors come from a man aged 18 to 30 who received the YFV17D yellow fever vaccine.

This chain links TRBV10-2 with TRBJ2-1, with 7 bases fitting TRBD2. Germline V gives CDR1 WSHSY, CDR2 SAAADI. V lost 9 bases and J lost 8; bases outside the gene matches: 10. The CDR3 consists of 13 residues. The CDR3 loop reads CARSGERFDEQFF. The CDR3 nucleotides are TGCGCCAGAAGCGGGGAAAGGTTTGATGAGCAGTTCTTC.

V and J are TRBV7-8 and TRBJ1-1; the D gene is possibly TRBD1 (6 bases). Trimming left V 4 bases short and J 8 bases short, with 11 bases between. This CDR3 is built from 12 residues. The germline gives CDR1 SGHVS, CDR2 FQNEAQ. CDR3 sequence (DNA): TGTGCCAGCAGCTCCGACAGGAGAGAAGCTTTCTTT. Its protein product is CASSSDRREAFF. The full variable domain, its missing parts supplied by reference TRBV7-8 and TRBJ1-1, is GAGVSQSPRYKVAKRGQDVALRCDPISGHVSLFWYQQALGQGPEFLTYFQNEAQLDKSGLPSDRFFAERPEGSVSTLKIQRTQQEDSAVYLCASSSDRREAFFGQGTRLTVV.

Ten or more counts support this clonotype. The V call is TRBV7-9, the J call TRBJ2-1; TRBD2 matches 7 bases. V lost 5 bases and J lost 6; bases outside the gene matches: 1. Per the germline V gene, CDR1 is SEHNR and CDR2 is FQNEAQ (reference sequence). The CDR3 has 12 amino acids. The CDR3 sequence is CASSGRGNEQFF. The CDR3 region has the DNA TGTGCCAGCAGCGGGAGGGGCAATGAGCAGTTCTTC.